These T cell receptor beta chains were read from a single sample in a study of blood T cells in healthy people across ages. Via MiXCR, TCRdb re-called the 5' RACE reads, giving one row per CDR3 protein. The sample holds about a million distinct CDR3 sequences; roughly 50% are singletons and the top ten take about a fifth. Sample: blood. The receptors were gathered from a woman in her fifties or sixties in good health. CDR3s include the opening cysteine and the closing phenylalanine or tryptophan. D genes are given only for firm matches. Rows give clone size only sometimes, using once, few, many, or a class for an expanded clone.

>TRBV14|NA|TRBJ1-1|NA
TGTGCCAGCAGCCAAGAGGCCAGGGCGAACACTGAAGCTTTCTTT
CASSQEARANTEAFF
>TRBV20-1|NA|TRBJ2-7|few
TGCAGTGCTAGACCACCTTCTAGGACGACCTACGAGCAGTACTTC
CSARPPSRTTYEQYF
>TRBV7-9|NA|TRBJ2-7|NA
TGTGCCAGCAGCGCCAACCGCGCATACCTAGCCTACGAGCAGTACTTC
CASSANRAYLAYEQYF
>TRBV28|TRBD1|TRBJ1-1|NA
TGTGCCAGCAGTTTTTTGGGACAGGGATTCCTTGAAGCTTTCTTT
CASSFLGQGFLEAFF
>TRBV7-2|TRBD2|TRBJ2-1|once
TGTGCCAGCGGCTTCTCCGGGACTAGTTATGAGCAGTTCTTC
CASGFSGTSYEQFF
>TRBV7-2|TRBD2|TRBJ2-3|few
TGTGCCAGCAGCATCCGATGGGGCGGGAGGGCATCCGATACGCAGTATTTT
CASSIRWGGRASDTQYF
>TRBV3-1|NA|TRBJ2-3|NA
TGTGCCAGCACCCCGACTAGTCAGGCAGATACGCAGTATTTT
CASTPTSQADTQYF
>TRBV12-3/TRBV12-4|NA|TRBJ2-1|NA
TGTGCCACAATGGACTCGTCCCCATTCGATGAGCAGTTCTTC
CATMDSSPFDEQFF
>TRBV7-2|TRBD1|TRBJ1-1|few
TGTGCCAGCAGCTTATTCCAGGGGGCGAACACTGAAGCTTTCTTT
CASSLFQGANTEAFF
>TRBV7-2|NA|TRBJ2-7|many
TGTGCCAGCAGCCAAACCACTAGCCACTACGAGCAGTACTTC
CASSQTTSHYEQYF
>TRBV4-2|TRBD1|TRBJ2-7|NA
TGTGCCAGCAGCCCTGACAGGGCGAGTGGGTACTACGAGCAGTACTTC
CASSPDRASGYYEQYF
>TRBV5-1|NA|TRBJ2-1|NA
TGCGCCAGCAGCCTAAAATTTGAGCAGTTCTTC
CASSLKFEQFF
>TRBV29-1|NA|TRBJ2-7|few
TGCAGCGTTGAATTGGGACCCGGATACGAGCAGTACTTC
CSVELGPGYEQYF
>TRBV7-9|NA|TRBJ2-5|NA
TGTGCCAGCAGTTTCAGACAGGGAGGGGAGACCCAGTACTTC
CASSFRQGGETQYF
>TRBV5-1|NA|TRBJ2-7|NA
TGCGCCAGCAGCTTACAAACTAACTCCTACGAGCAGTACTTC
CASSLQTNSYEQYF
>TRBV29-1|NA|TRBJ2-2|NA
TGCAGCGTTGATCAGGGGGGAGGAACCGGGGAGCTGTTTTTT
CSVDQGGGTGELFF
>TRBV7-9|TRBD1|TRBJ2-5|NA
TGTGCCAGCCTTCGGGACAGGGAAGAGACCCAGTACTTC
CASLRDREETQYF
>TRBV6-1|TRBD2|TRBJ2-2|NA
TGTGCCAGCAGGACGGGGGGTGGAGGTCTAGTCGGCGTCGGGGAGCTGTTTTTT
CASRTGGGGLVGVGELFF
>TRBV7-2|TRBD2|TRBJ2-2|NA
TGTGCCAGCAGCTTTCGAGGCAGCGGGACGAACACCGGGGAGCTGTTTTTT
CASSFRGSGTNTGELFF
>TRBV5-5|TRBD1|TRBJ2-7|NA
TGTGCCAGCAGCTTGGGGCAGGGGGCTTGGTACGAGCAGTACTTC
CASSLGQGAWYEQYF
>TRBV7-3|NA|TRBJ2-2|NA
TGTGCCAGCAGCCACATGTGGGGCACCGGGGAGCTGTTTTTT
CASSHMWGTGELFF
>TRBV29-1|NA|TRBJ2-1|few
TGTAGCGTTGGAGTGGTAGCCGGTTCCTACAATGAGCAGTTCTTC
CSVGVVAGSYNEQFF
>TRBV7-2|NA|TRBJ2-1|few
TGTGCCAGCAGCTTAGCCGCCAACAATGAGCAGTTCTTC
CASSLAANNEQFF
>TRBV12-3/TRBV12-4|NA|TRBJ2-7|NA
TGTGCCAGCAGTTGGGGACCGTTCGAGCAGTACTTC
CASSWGPFEQYF
>TRBV3-1|NA|TRBJ2-5|NA
TGTGCCAGCAGCCAAGGGGCAGGCGGACAAGAGACCCAGTACTTC
CASSQGAGGQETQYF
>TRBV5-1|NA|TRBJ1-4|NA
TGCGCCAGCACGCCGTTCGGGGCTAATGAAAAACTGTTTTTT
CASTPFGANEKLFF
>TRBV6-1|NA|TRBJ1-2|NA
TGTGCCAGCAGTGCCTGCTCCCAGACGGGGGGTTACACCTTC
CASSACSQTGGYTF